This T cell receptor (beta chain) was sequenced in a study of a mutant IDH1 vaccine in newly diagnosed glioma. Looking at the study overall: In weeks 1, 3, 5, 7, 11, 15, 19 and 23, patients were immunized, eight times in all.

The data were produced by immunoSEQ multiplex PCR, yet TCRdb's version contains in-frame clones alone and is incomplete. The data hold over 50,000 clones, with 90% observed a single time. CDR1 is SNHLY and CDR2 is FYNNEI in the germline V gene. Trimming took 4 bases from V and 10 from J; bases not matched to a gene: 8. The CDR3 is made up of 13 amino acids. Time point indicated: week 5, during vaccination. Vaccination used 300 ug of mutant IDH1 20-mer peptide per dose, with topical imiquimod. A remark on this clone: Its antigen is currently unknown.

The source was PBMCs, collected from a glioma patient whose treatment included an IDH1 peptide vaccine. V gene TRBV2 combines with J gene TRBJ1-1; TRBD1 aligns across 8 bases. The source is a woman between 40 and 55 years old with glioma. The CDR3 nucleotides are TGTGCCAGCAGTGGAGGGACAGGAAAAGTAGCTTTCTTT. Protein sequence: CASSGGTGKVAFF.